The rows below give T cell receptor beta chains drawn from one sample of a study of Graves' ophthalmopathy and Graves' hyperthyroidism. TCRdb reprocessed the multiplex PCR reads via MiXCR and lists one record per CDR3 protein. This table holds about 660,000 distinct CDR3 sequences, roughly 41% found once. Sequencing was done on a sample of peripheral blood. These receptors were collected from an adult man with Graves' ophthalmopathy. The CDR3 runs from the conserved cysteine through the conserved F or W. Each record gives: D gene, J gene, clone size, V gene, CDR3 protein, CDR3 DNA. A D gene is named only where the DNA matches it firmly. Where a row states a size, it is once, few, many or the class of an expanded clone; other rows omit it.

d_call: .
j_call: TRBJ2-7
clone_size: few
v_call: TRBV12-5
cdr3_aa: CASGFSREDYYEQYF
cdr3_nt: TGTGCTAGTGGTTTTTCACGGGAAGACTACTACGAGCAGTACTTC

d_call: .
j_call: TRBJ2-6
clone_size: .
v_call: TRBV25-1
cdr3_aa: CASSRTTGYSSGANVLTF
cdr3_nt: TGTGCCAGCAGCCGTACCACGGGGTATAGCTCTGGGGCCAACGTCCTGACTTTC

d_call: .
j_call: TRBJ2-5
clone_size: many
v_call: TRBV2
cdr3_aa: CASRTEETQYF
cdr3_nt: TGTGCCAGCAGAACCGAGGAGACCCAGTACTTC

d_call: TRBD1
j_call: TRBJ2-7
clone_size: .
v_call: TRBV7-9
cdr3_aa: CASMGDRGYEQYF
cdr3_nt: TGTGCCAGCATGGGGGACAGGGGTTACGAGCAGTACTTC

d_call: .
j_call: TRBJ2-5
clone_size: many
v_call: TRBV4-2
cdr3_aa: CASSQEGMVQETQYF
cdr3_nt: TGTGCCAGCAGCCAAGAAGGGATGGTACAAGAGACCCAGTACTTC

d_call: .
j_call: TRBJ1-6
clone_size: .
v_call: TRBV5-4
cdr3_aa: CASSLEGGLYNSPLHF
cdr3_nt: TGTGCCAGCAGCTTGGAAGGGGGACTCTATAATTCACCCCTCCACTTT

d_call: TRBD1
j_call: TRBJ1-5
clone_size: many
v_call: TRBV24-1
cdr3_aa: CATGGTGQDNQPQHF
cdr3_nt: TGTGCCACCGGAGGGACAGGGCAAGATAATCAGCCCCAGCATTTT

d_call: .
j_call: TRBJ2-7
clone_size: .
v_call: TRBV25-1
cdr3_aa: CASSVSLGTSGEQYF
cdr3_nt: TGTGCCAGCAGTGTCTCTCTCGGGACCAGCGGCGAGCAGTACTTC

d_call: TRBD2
j_call: TRBJ2-5
clone_size: .
v_call: TRBV2
cdr3_aa: CASQSLAGGPETQYF
cdr3_nt: TGTGCCAGCCAGTCACTAGCGGGAGGGCCAGAGACCCAGTACTTC

d_call: .
j_call: TRBJ1-4
clone_size: once
v_call: TRBV11-1
cdr3_aa: CASSPPSPVNEKLFF
cdr3_nt: TGTGCCAGCTCACCACCGTCCCCTGTTAATGAAAAACTGTTTTTT

d_call: .
j_call: TRBJ1-6
clone_size: few
v_call: TRBV4-3
cdr3_aa: CASSQDLSSPLHF
cdr3_nt: TGCGCCAGCAGCCAAGATCTTTCTTCACCCCTCCACTTT

d_call: .
j_call: TRBJ1-5
clone_size: few
v_call: TRBV6-6
cdr3_aa: CASSELARGGNQPQHF
cdr3_nt: TGTGCCAGCAGTGAACTGGCCAGGGGCGGCAATCAGCCCCAGCATTTT

d_call: .
j_call: TRBJ1-6
clone_size: .
v_call: TRBV5-1
cdr3_aa: CASSRQQGYENSPLHF
cdr3_nt: TGCGCCAGCAGCCGCCAACAGGGCTATGAAAATTCACCCCTCCACTTT

d_call: .
j_call: TRBJ1-1
clone_size: few
v_call: TRBV6-1
cdr3_aa: CASSQTWAGNTEAFF
cdr3_nt: TGTGCCAGCAGCCAAACATGGGCAGGGAACACTGAAGCTTTCTTT

d_call: TRBD1
j_call: TRBJ2-7
clone_size: many
v_call: TRBV7-9
cdr3_aa: CASSLDPTGGEQYF
cdr3_nt: TGTGCCAGCAGCTTAGACCCCACAGGGGGCGAGCAGTACTTC

d_call: .
j_call: TRBJ1-1
clone_size: many
v_call: TRBV6-5
cdr3_aa: CASSYAGVNTEAFF
cdr3_nt: TGTGCCAGCAGTTACGCCGGAGTGAACACTGAAGCTTTCTTT

d_call: TRBD2
j_call: TRBJ2-7
clone_size: .
v_call: TRBV10-3
cdr3_aa: CASSSSGGAQEQYF
cdr3_nt: TGTGCCAGCAGTTCTAGCGGGGGGGCTCAGGAGCAGTACTTC

d_call: .
j_call: TRBJ2-5
clone_size: .
v_call: TRBV10-3
cdr3_aa: CASLAGSRGGTQYF
cdr3_nt: TGTGCCTCCCTAGCCGGGAGCCGAGGAGGGACCCAGTACTTC

d_call: .
j_call: TRBJ1-6
clone_size: many
v_call: TRBV10-3
cdr3_aa: CASSFGGSNNSPLHF
cdr3_nt: TGTGCCAGCAGTTTCGGGGGATCAAATAATTCACCCCTCCACTTT

d_call: TRBD1
j_call: TRBJ1-1
clone_size: .
v_call: TRBV9
cdr3_aa: CASSVLGQWNTEAFF
cdr3_nt: TGTGCCAGCAGCGTCCTGGGACAGTGGAACACTGAAGCTTTCTTT

d_call: .
j_call: TRBJ2-7
clone_size: many
v_call: TRBV20-1
cdr3_aa: CSARNSREQYF
cdr3_nt: TGCAGTGCTAGAAATTCGAGGGAGCAGTACTTC

d_call: .
j_call: TRBJ1-2
clone_size: many
v_call: TRBV25-1
cdr3_aa: CASSESSIYGYTF
cdr3_nt: TGTGCCAGCAGTGAATCCTCTATCTATGGCTACACCTTC

d_call: .
j_call: TRBJ2-5
clone_size: .
v_call: TRBV4-2
cdr3_aa: CASSQDRGSGRETQYF
cdr3_nt: TGTGCCAGCAGCCAAGACAGAGGGTCTGGAAGGGAGACCCAGTACTTC

d_call: TRBD2
j_call: TRBJ2-5
clone_size: few
v_call: TRBV29-1
cdr3_aa: CSGRAGGQETQYF
cdr3_nt: TGCAGTGGGAGAGCGGGGGGTCAAGAGACCCAGTACTTC

d_call: TRBD1
j_call: TRBJ2-7
clone_size: .
v_call: TRBV19
cdr3_aa: CASSRVTGGHYEQYF
cdr3_nt: TGTGCCAGTAGTAGAGTGACAGGGGGCCACTACGAGCAGTACTTC

d_call: TRBD1
j_call: TRBJ1-4
clone_size: .
v_call: TRBV29-1
cdr3_aa: CSVTGRTGVDEKLFF
cdr3_nt: TGCAGCGTTACAGGGCGGACAGGAGTGGATGAAAAACTGTTTTTT

d_call: TRBD2
j_call: TRBJ2-5
clone_size: once
v_call: TRBV7-9
cdr3_aa: CASSPGTSGQETRYF
cdr3_nt: TGTGCCAGCAGCCCGGGGACTAGCGGACAAGAGACCCGGTACTTC

d_call: .
j_call: TRBJ1-2
clone_size: many
v_call: TRBV7-8
cdr3_aa: CASSSIRGPNYGYTF
cdr3_nt: TGTGCCAGCAGCTCAATAAGGGGTCCTAACTATGGCTACACCTTC

d_call: TRBD1
j_call: TRBJ2-7
clone_size: .
v_call: TRBV20-1
cdr3_aa: CSARLPDRDYEQYF
cdr3_nt: TGCAGTGCTAGACTACCGGACAGGGACTACGAGCAGTACTTC

d_call: .
j_call: TRBJ2-7
clone_size: .
v_call: TRBV2
cdr3_aa: CASSGAVRSYEQYF
cdr3_nt: TGTGCCAGCAGTGGGGCGGTCAGATCCTACGAGCAGTACTTC

d_call: TRBD1
j_call: TRBJ1-2
clone_size: .
v_call: TRBV5-1
cdr3_aa: CASSLGPQGAISYTF
cdr3_nt: TGCGCCAGCAGCTTGGGTCCGCAGGGGGCTATATCCTACACCTTC

d_call: TRBD1
j_call: TRBJ2-7
clone_size: many
v_call: TRBV11-2
cdr3_aa: CASSLGPAGTGRREQYF
cdr3_nt: TGTGCCAGCAGCTTGGGCCCCGCCGGGACAGGGCGGCGCGAGCAGTACTTC

d_call: .
j_call: TRBJ1-4
clone_size: many
v_call: TRBV10-3
cdr3_aa: CATRQVGGEDEKLFF
cdr3_nt: TGTGCCACCAGGCAGGTCGGGGGGGAGGACGAAAAACTGTTTTTT

d_call: TRBD1
j_call: TRBJ2-2
clone_size: many
v_call: TRBV7-6
cdr3_aa: CASSLSTGGGELFF
cdr3_nt: TGTGCCAGCAGCCTATCCACAGGGGGAGGGGAGCTGTTTTTT

d_call: .
j_call: TRBJ2-7
clone_size: many
v_call: TRBV7-2
cdr3_aa: CASSLSDEQYF
cdr3_nt: TGTGCCAGCAGCTTAAGCGACGAGCAGTACTTC

d_call: .
j_call: TRBJ2-6
clone_size: few
v_call: TRBV10-3
cdr3_aa: CAIGGPAGANVLTF
cdr3_nt: TGTGCCATCGGAGGTCCCGCCGGGGCCAACGTCCTGACTTTC

d_call: TRBD1
j_call: TRBJ1-4
clone_size: .
v_call: TRBV5-5
cdr3_aa: CASFPSGTANGKLFF
cdr3_nt: TGTGCCAGCTTTCCTTCCGGGACAGCTAATGGAAAACTGTTTTTT

d_call: .
j_call: TRBJ1-2
clone_size: .
v_call: TRBV20-1
cdr3_aa: CSARGRDGGYTF
cdr3_nt: TGCAGTGCTAGAGGCAGGGACGGGGGCTACACCTTC

d_call: .
j_call: TRBJ2-5
clone_size: many
v_call: TRBV12-3/TRBV12-4
cdr3_aa: CASSLSQGETQYF
cdr3_nt: TGTGCCAGCAGTTTATCCCAGGGAGAGACCCAGTACTTC

d_call: TRBD1
j_call: TRBJ1-5
clone_size: many
v_call: TRBV20-1
cdr3_aa: CSARPGGTANQPQHF
cdr3_nt: TGCAGTGCTAGACCTGGCGGGACAGCTAATCAGCCCCAGCATTTT

d_call: .
j_call: TRBJ1-6
clone_size: .
v_call: TRBV2
cdr3_aa: CASTGRTPLHF
cdr3_nt: TGTGCCAGCACAGGGAGGACACCCCTCCACTTT

d_call: TRBD2
j_call: TRBJ2-2
clone_size: .
v_call: TRBV11-2
cdr3_aa: CASSARLAGGENTGELFF
cdr3_nt: TGTGCCAGCAGCGCGCGACTAGCGGGAGGGGAGAACACCGGGGAGCTGTTTTTT

d_call: TRBD1
j_call: TRBJ1-6
clone_size: .
v_call: TRBV29-1
cdr3_aa: CSVETGGGALHF
cdr3_nt: TGCAGCGTTGAAACAGGGGGAGGGGCCCTCCACTTT

d_call: .
j_call: TRBJ2-7
clone_size: many
v_call: TRBV5-6
cdr3_aa: CASSARGQARYEQYF
cdr3_nt: TGTGCCAGCAGCGCGCGAGGGCAGGCCCGCTACGAGCAGTACTTC

d_call: .
j_call: TRBJ2-5
clone_size: .
v_call: TRBV5-4
cdr3_aa: CASSPGGQIQETQYF
cdr3_nt: TGTGCCAGCTCACCGGGGGGACAGATACAAGAGACCCAGTACTTC

d_call: TRBD1
j_call: TRBJ1-5
clone_size: .
v_call: TRBV10-3
cdr3_aa: CASSFRTGDNQPQHF
cdr3_nt: TGTGCCAGCAGTTTCCGGACAGGGGATAATCAGCCCCAGCATTTT

d_call: .
j_call: TRBJ1-6
clone_size: many
v_call: TRBV25-1
cdr3_aa: CASSEWGDSYNSPLHF
cdr3_nt: TGTGCCAGCAGTGAATGGGGCGACTCCTATAATTCACCCCTCCACTTT

d_call: TRBD2
j_call: TRBJ2-7
clone_size: .
v_call: TRBV2
cdr3_aa: CASSPGLAGAREQYF
cdr3_nt: TGTGCCAGCAGTCCGGGACTAGCGGGAGCTCGGGAGCAGTACTTC

d_call: TRBD2
j_call: TRBJ2-7
clone_size: .
v_call: TRBV7-3
cdr3_aa: CASSPKLASGEQYF
cdr3_nt: TGTGCCAGCAGCCCCAAACTAGCGTCAGGTGAGCAGTACTTC

d_call: TRBD1
j_call: TRBJ1-2
clone_size: many
v_call: TRBV19
cdr3_aa: CASSTNGQEDGYTF
cdr3_nt: TGTGCCAGTAGTACCAACGGACAGGAAGATGGCTACACCTTC

d_call: .
j_call: TRBJ2-5
clone_size: few
v_call: TRBV5-6
cdr3_aa: CASSPGWGQETQYF
cdr3_nt: TGTGCCAGCAGTCCCGGGTGGGGGCAAGAGACCCAGTACTTC

d_call: .
j_call: TRBJ2-7
clone_size: .
v_call: TRBV10-3
cdr3_aa: CAISSQDRQREQYF
cdr3_nt: TGTGCCATCAGCAGCCAAGATCGCCAGAGGGAGCAGTACTTC